The sequence of this TCR beta chain was determined in a study of identical twins. Study-level results: Beta clonotypes that were abundant in cord blood contained fewer insertions, a pattern absent from memory repertoires. Out-of-frame alpha sequences common to twins exhibited an excess of low generation probability.

The CDR3 has 12 residues. V lost 3 bases, J lost 8 bases, and 10 bases lay in between. Germline CDR1 SEHNR, CDR2 FQNEAQ (reference sequence). Via MiXCR, TCRdb re-called the 5' RACE reads, giving one row per CDR3 protein. The table shows about 300,000 distinct CDR3 sequences, with 10% to 15% occurring only once. This clonotype was seen a few times. The antigen remains undetermined. These records were also assigned to another study, of yellow fever vaccine responses in identical twins. That source notes: In identical twins, vaccine T cell responses appeared partly shared and partly individual.

The rearrangement links TRBV7-9 to TRBJ1-2, with a possible D match to TRBD1 (5 bases). This receptor was identified in a woman younger than 30 in good health. Sequenced: CD8+ T cells sorted from blood. The CDR3, as DNA: TGTGCCAGCAGCTTGGGGGTGCGAGGCTACACCTTC. Translation: CASSLGVRGYTF.